These 8 T cell receptor beta chains share one sample of origin, sequenced in a study of PD-1 blockade in mismatch repair-deficient tumors. Profiling relied on immunoSEQ multiplex PCR, and the TCRdb table lists in-frame clones only, not all of them. The sample consists of 15,000 to 25,000 clones, more than 65% of them appearing once. The sample consisted of PBMCs, taken 52 weeks after starting pembrolizumab. The receptor set was obtained from an adult with mismatch repair-deficient cancer.

Here the CDR3 reads CASSGDRGLNGYTF. CDR3 sequence (DNA): TGTGCCAGCAGTGGCGACAGGGGGCTGAATGGCTACACCTTC. The chain is built from TRBV6-1 and TRBJ1-2, with 10 bases fitting TRBD1. Germline V CDR1 and CDR2: MNHNS, SASEGT. CDR3 length: 14 residues. The V segment lost 4 bases and the J segment 6 bases; nucleotides outside the gene matches: 5.

V gene TRBV7-3 combines with J gene TRBJ2-1; TRBD2 agrees at 7 bases. There are 16 residues in the CDR3. Germline CDR1 SGHTA, CDR2 FQGTGA. The V segment lost 3 bases and the J segment 4 bases; nucleotides outside the gene matches: 9. The CDR3 sequence is CASSFKAGRGYNEQFF. CDR3 coding DNA: TGTGCCAGCAGCTTTAAAGCGGGAAGAGGGTACAATGAGCAGTTCTTC.

This clone has just a few counts. This chain uses TRBV2 with TRBJ2-7; D is possibly TRBD1 (5 bases). Trimming left V 6 bases short and J 9 bases short, with 27 bases between. CDR3 size: 16 residues. The germline CDR1 and CDR2 sequences are SNHLY and FYNNEI. The CDR3 sequence is CASRGWVSSSQGGQYF. The CDR3 DNA is TGTGCCAGCAGAGGGTGGGTCTCCTCCTCCCAGGGTGGGCAGTACTTC.

This chain links TRBV2 with TRBJ2-5, with 14 bases fitting TRBD2. Germline V CDR1 and CDR2: SNHLY, FYNNEI. The V and J ends lost 7 bases and 3 bases, in that order; junction bases with no gene match: 1. CDR3 size: 14 residues. CDR3: CASMGLAGEETQYF. In DNA, the CDR3 is TGTGCCAGCATGGGACTAGCGGGAGAAGAGACCCAGTACTTC.

This clone was found once. This chain connects TRBV27 to TRBJ1-1; D is ambiguous. The germline CDR1 and CDR2 sequences are MNHEY and SMNVEV (reference sequence). Trimming cost V 5 bases and J 1 base, with 8 bases left between them. CDR3 size: 13 residues. The CDR3 spells CASSPRQNTEAFF. The CDR3 DNA reads as TGTGCCAGCAGTCCCCGACAGAACACTGAAGCTTTCTTT.

The J gene is TRBJ2-1, the V gene TRBV7-9; 10 bases line up with TRBD2. CDR1 is SEHNR, CDR2 FQNEAQ, per germline (reference sequence). This CDR3 is 15 amino acids long. V was pared by 5 bases and J by 8 bases, with 9 bases of the junction left unmatched. This CDR3 is CASSQSGRAGDEQFF. The CDR3, as DNA: TGTGCCAGCAGCCAGAGCGGGAGGGCCGGCGATGAGCAGTTCTTC.

The sample holds a few counts of this clone. The chain uses TRBV7-2 and TRBJ2-7; 9 bases align to TRBD2. In germline, CDR1 is SGHTA, CDR2 FQGNSA. V lost 1 base and J lost 3; bases outside the gene matches: 7. The CDR3 is 16 residues long. This chain's CDR3 is CASSLDSSGILYEQYF. The CDR3 DNA sequence: TGTGCCAGCAGCTTAGACTCTAGCGGGATTCTCTACGAGCAGTACTTC. Together with reference TRBV7-2 and TRBJ2-7, the CDR3 gives the full variable domain: GAGVSQSPSNKVTEKGKDVELRCDPISGHTALYWYRQSLGQGLEFLIYFQGNSAPDKSGLPSDRFSAERTGGSVSTLTIQRTQQEDSAVYLCASSLDSSGILYEQYFGPGTRLTVT.

The chain recombines TRBV27 with TRBJ1-4; TRBD1 matches 10 bases. V shed 5 bases and J 0 bases; nucleotides not matched to a gene: 15. The CDR3 is made up of 20 amino acids. Germline CDR1 is MNHEY and CDR2 is SMNVEV (reference sequence). CDR3 nucleotide sequence: TGTGCCAGCAGTCGCATTTTCGGGACAGGGGCCTCTGCAACTAATGAAAAACTGTTTTTT. Protein product: CASSRIFGTGASATNEKLFF.